The next 19 T cell receptor beta chains were all read from a single sample in a study of cytomegalovirus exposure and HLA in healthy donors. A multiplex PCR was run with 60 Vbeta primers and 13 Jbeta primers. Sequenced by immunoSEQ multiplex PCR; TCRdb stores in-frame clones only, minus some. The sample table includes about 140,000 clones. The material sequenced was PBMCs. Every receptor here comes from a male donor in good health and CMV-seronegative.

The V call is TRBV6-1, the J call TRBJ2-4, with D possibly being TRBD1 (6 bases). CDR1 and CDR2 from the germline V gene are MNHNS and SASEGT. This CDR3 is 14 amino acids long. Trimming shortened V by 6 bases and J by 4 bases, and 13 bases separated the two germline ends. DNA for the CDR3: TGTGCCAGCAGATTTTGGACAGATAAAAACATTCAGTACTTC. Its protein is CASRFWTDKNIQYF.

The chain is built from TRBV5-4 and TRBJ1-6, with a tentative D call TRBD1 (5 bases). Germline values: CDR1 SGHNT, CDR2 YYREEE (reference sequence). Trimming took 6 bases from V and 0 from J, leaving 10 bases between them. The CDR3 extends over 15 amino acids. The CDR3 sequence: CASKGADSYNSPLHF. In DNA, the CDR3 is TGTGCCAGCAAAGGGGCCGACTCCTATAATTCACCCCTCCACTTT.

The chain joins TRBV6-1 to TRBJ2-7, with D hard to call. CDR1 and CDR2 (germline): MNHNS, SASEGT. The germline V and J ends were trimmed by 7 bases and 0 bases, with 10 bases remaining between them. The CDR3 contains 13 residues. The CDR3 loop reads CASKTSSSYEQYF. CDR3 nucleotides: TGTGCCAGCAAGACAAGTAGCTCCTACGAGCAGTACTTC.

The chain recombines TRBV2 with TRBJ2-3; D unresolved. This CDR3 has 13 amino acids. Trimming removed 2 bases from V and 6 bases from J, with 9 bases in between. CDR1 and CDR2 (germline): SNHLY, FYNNEI. DNA of the CDR3: TGTGCCAGCAGTGAATCGGCGGAGGATACGCAGTATTTT. The encoded protein is CASSESAEDTQYF.

The chain couples TRBV5-4 to TRBJ2-5, with a possible D match to TRBD1 (6 bases). CDR3 length: 14 residues. The V gene's germline CDR1 is SGHNT and CDR2 YYREEE (reference sequence). Trimming pared 2 bases from V and 5 bases from J, leaving 13 bases between. CDR3: CASSFQDSSETQYF. CDR3 DNA: TGTGCCAGCAGCTTTCAGGACAGTTCTGAGACCCAGTACTTC.

J is TRBJ2-2 and V is TRBV12-5; a weak D match, TRBD2 (5 bases). In germline, CDR1 is LGHNT, CDR2 FRNRAP. The CDR3 loop spans 13 amino acids. Trimming pared 8 bases from V and 4 bases from J, leaving 11 bases between. The CDR3 region is CASRQEATGELFF. The CDR3 region has the DNA TGTGCTAGTCGGCAGGAGGCCACCGGGGAGCTGTTTTTT.

The V and J genes are TRBV30 and TRBJ1-2, with D unresolved. There are 14 residues in the CDR3. The V and J ends lost 6 bases and 0 bases respectively, with 14 bases between them. Germline CDR1 reads GTSNPN; CDR2 reads SVGIG (reference sequence). The DNA for the CDR3 is TGTGCCTGCCCCGAATCGGGTCCTAACTATGGCTACACCTTC. Its protein is CACPESGPNYGYTF. The full variable domain, in which reference TRBV30 and TRBJ1-2 provide the parts outside the CDR3, is SQTIHQWPATLVQPVGSPLSLECTVEGTSNPNLYWYRQAAGRGLQLLFYSVGIGQISSEVPQNLSASRPQDRQFILSSKKLLLSDSGFYLCACPESGPNYGYTFGSGTRLTVV.

The chain recombines TRBV6-5 with TRBJ2-3; D unresolved. The CDR3 runs to 12 residues. The germline CDR1 and CDR2 sequences are MNHEY and SVGAGI. V lost 6 bases to trimming and J lost 10 bases, with 14 bases between them. The CDR3: CASRRRESAQYF. Here the CDR3 DNA reads TGTGCCAGCAGGCGCCGTGAGTCGGCGCAGTATTTT.

This chain connects TRBV28 to TRBJ1-2; 10 nucleotides agree with TRBD1. CDR3 length: 14 residues. Germline CDR1 reads MDHEN; CDR2 reads SYDVKM. With 6 bases clipped from V and 4 bases from J, the junction kept 5 bases outside the gene matches. The CDR3: CASRTGGESYGYTF. For the CDR3, the DNA is TGTGCCAGCAGGACAGGGGGCGAAAGCTATGGCTACACCTTC.

This chain links TRBV29-1 with TRBJ2-7, with D unresolved. The germline gives CDR1 SQVTM, CDR2 ANQGSEA. Trimming removed 5 bases at V and 0 bases at J, with 11 bases between. This CDR3 comprises 13 residues. The CDR3 loop is CSVLEVGSYEQYF. The CDR3 nucleotides read TGCAGCGTTCTCGAGGTGGGCTCCTACGAGCAGTACTTC.

The CDR3 sequence is CASSPPEEFGGGYTF. For the CDR3, the DNA is TGTGCCAGCTCACCACCGGAGGAGTTCGGCGGTGGCTACACCTTC. The gene calls are TRBV18 and TRBJ1-2; D is undetermined. V was shortened by 0 bases and J by 7 bases, with 15 bases between the two germline ends. The germline gives CDR1 KGHSH, CDR2 LQKENI. This CDR3 spans 15 amino acids.

This sequence joins TRBV6-1 and TRBJ1-5, with D unresolved. The V end lost 4 bases, the J end lost 3 bases, and 13 bases lay between the germline ends. Germline CDR1 and CDR2: MNHNS and SASEGT. This CDR3 region has 15 residues. Here the CDR3 DNA reads TGTGCCAGCAGTGCCCAGTTTAACGTCAATCAGCCCCAGCATTTT. Its translation is CASSAQFNVNQPQHF.

This chain links TRBV5-1 with TRBJ1-3; D is unclear. There are 16 residues in the CDR3. Between the trimmed V and J ends, which lost 3 bases and 0 bases, there was a span of 13 bases. Germline assignment: CDR1 SGHRS and CDR2 YFSETQ. Here the CDR3 DNA reads TGCGCCAGCAGCTCCGCCCGGTGGAGCTCTGGAAACACCATATATTTT. Translation gives CASSSARWSSGNTIYF.

Comments on this clone: Other DNA sequences in the sample encode the same CDR3. V is TRBV4-1 and J is TRBJ1-5, with 9 bases lining up with TRBD1. The germline V gene encodes CDR1 MGHRA and CDR2 YSYEKL. This CDR3 has 15 amino acids. V was clipped by 3 bases and J by 4 bases; unmatched bases: 4. CDR3 DNA: TGCGCCAGCAGCCAGCCAGACAGGGGGAATCAGCCCCAGCATTTT. Translated: CASSQPDRGNQPQHF.

V and J are TRBV27 and TRBJ2-7; tentatively, D is TRBD1 (6 bases). Trimming removed 0 bases at V and 0 bases at J, with 15 bases between. CDR1 is MNHEY, CDR2 SMNVEV, per germline (reference sequence). The CDR3 consists of 17 residues. CDR3 sequence: CASSLSLDRKFSYEQYF. CDR3 nucleotide sequence: TGTGCCAGCAGTTTATCCCTCGACAGGAAATTCTCCTACGAGCAGTACTTC.

The chain links TRBV5-1 to TRBJ2-7, with TRBD2 matching 13 bases. J lost 3 bases, V lost 7 bases, and 4 bases had no gene match. This CDR3 is built from 14 residues. The germline V gene has CDR1 SGHRS and CDR2 YFSETQ. For the CDR3, the DNA is TGCGCCAGCTCGACTAGCGGGGGGAACTACGAGCAGTACTTC. As protein: CASSTSGGNYEQYF. The variable domain in full, with the rest retrieved from reference TRBV5-1 and TRBJ2-7, is KAGVTQTPRYLIKTRGQQVTLSCSPISGHRSVSWYQQTPGQGLQFLFEYFSETQRNKGNFPGRFSGRQFSNSRSEMNVSTLELGDSALYLCASSTSGGNYEQYFGPGTRLTVT.

The rearrangement uses TRBV13 and TRBJ1-2, with TRBD1 matching 8 bases. CDR1 is PRHDT, CDR2 FYEKMQ, per germline (reference sequence). Unmatched junction bases numbered 11, after V lost 5 bases and J lost 3 bases. The CDR3 covers 16 residues. The CDR3 DNA reads TGTGCCAGCAGCACCCAGACGGACAGGGCCGACTATGGCTACACCTTC. It encodes CASSTQTDRADYGYTF. Looking up the rest from reference TRBV13 and TRBJ1-2 gives the full variable domain: AAGVIQSPRHLIKEKRETATLKCYPIPRHDTVYWYQQGPGQDPQFLISFYEKMQSDKGSIPDRFSAQQFSDYHSELNMSSLELGDSALYFCASSTQTDRADYGYTFGSGTRLTVV.

J is TRBJ1-1 and V is TRBV6-4, with 10 bases identical to TRBD1. The CDR3 is made up of 15 amino acids. V shed 2 bases, J shed 1 base, and the junction held 1 base outside the gene matches. CDR1 is MRHNA, CDR2 SNTAGT, per germline. In DNA, the CDR3 is TGTGCCAGCAGTGACGGGACAGGGGAGAACACTGAAGCTTTCTTT. Residues: CASSDGTGENTEAFF.

The rearrangement joins TRBV2 to TRBJ1-2; 7 bases align to TRBD1. This CDR3 region has 15 residues. Germline V gene lookup returns CDR1 SNHLY and CDR2 FYNNEI. The trim removed 5 bases at V and 5 bases at J, leaving 11 bases unmatched. CDR3 nucleotide sequence: TGTGCCAGCAGTCCCGTTGGACAGGCCGTTTATGGCTACACCTTC. Translated: CASSPVGQAVYGYTF.